The clone carrying this TCR beta chain has at least ten counts. The target antigen is unknown. Library preparation (for TCRbeta) was performed with unique molecular identifiers. In TCRdb, the PCR reads were re-called with MiXCR into one record per CDR3 protein. The sample has approximately 31,000 distinct CDR3 sequences, roughly 6.5% seen once. The source of the sample is a study of T-cell reconstitution after alpha-beta-depleted transplantation in children. General study results and limits: Certain patients had high TCRbeta diversity at day 60, and it came from recipient T cells and thymic progenitors that survived. At around two months after transplant, the alpha-beta T cells were reportedly derived from several hundred expanded clones that came from non-depleted graft cells. Counts and diversity of T cells one year after transplant came mostly from newly produced T cells.

CDR1 and CDR2 (germline): SQVTM, ANQGSEA. With V trimmed by 1 base and J by 6 bases, 5 bases remained unmatched. There are 14 residues in the CDR3. This receptor was obtained from a child under two years old who had a stem cell transplant for acute myeloid leukemia, so the T cells may come from the graft donor. V usage is TRBV29-1 and J usage is TRBJ2-1; 8 nucleotides align to TRBD1. The sample was peripheral blood, taken 60 days after TCRalphabeta/CD19-depleted stem cell transplant. This CDR3 reads CSVEGQGKVNEQFF. DNA of the CDR3: TGCAGCGTTGAAGGACAGGGGAAAGTCAATGAGCAGTTCTTC.